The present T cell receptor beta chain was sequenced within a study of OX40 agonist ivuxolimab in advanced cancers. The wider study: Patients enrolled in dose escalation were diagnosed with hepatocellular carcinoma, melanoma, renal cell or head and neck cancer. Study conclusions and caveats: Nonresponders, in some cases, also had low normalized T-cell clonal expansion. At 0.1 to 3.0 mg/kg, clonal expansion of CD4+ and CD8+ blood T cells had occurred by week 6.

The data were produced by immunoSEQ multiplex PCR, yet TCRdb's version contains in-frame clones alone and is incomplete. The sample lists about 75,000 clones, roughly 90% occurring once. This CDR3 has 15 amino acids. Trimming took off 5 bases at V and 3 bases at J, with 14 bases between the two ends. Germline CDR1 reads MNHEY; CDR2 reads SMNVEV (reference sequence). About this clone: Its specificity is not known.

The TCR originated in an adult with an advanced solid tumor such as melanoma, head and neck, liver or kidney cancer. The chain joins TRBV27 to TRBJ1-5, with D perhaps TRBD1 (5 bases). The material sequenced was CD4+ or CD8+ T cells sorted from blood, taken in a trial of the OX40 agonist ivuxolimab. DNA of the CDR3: TGTGCCAGCAGTCGGGCCTTCAGGGACAATCAGCCCCAGCATTTT. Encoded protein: CASSRAFRDNQPQHF.